This T cell receptor (beta chain) was recorded in a study of T cell repertoires in cytomegalovirus infection. Study context: Public TCR beta signature analysis indicated the presence of both CMV infection and matching HLA type. Study outcomes and limitations: Ex vivo, HLA-C-restricted CMV-specific TCR beta clonotypes prevailed over the rest of the response. Totalled public TCR beta family frequency picked out people who carried CMV plus the relevant HLA.

A note on this clonotype: Its antigen is not known.

TCRdb re-analysed the reads in MiXCR, keeping a single row per CDR3 protein. The sample consists of some 200,000 distinct CDR3 sequences, 35% to 40% of them appearing once. CDR3 length: 17 residues. Germline V gene lookup returns CDR1 SGHRS and CDR2 YFSETQ. With 0 bases clipped from V and 2 bases from J, the junction kept 11 bases outside the gene matches. The chain carries TRBV5-1 and TRBJ2-7; 7 positions match TRBD2. The material was CD8+ T cells from cultured PBMCs, obtained from culture after CMV antigen stimulation. This TCR was sampled from a human donor in good health (CMV status not recorded). Some clones in this sample may be carry-over from other donors' samples. This chain's CDR3 is CASSLDPPERGAYEQYF. CDR3 nucleotide sequence: TGCGCCAGCAGCTTGGACCCCCCTGAGCGGGGAGCCTACGAGCAGTACTTC.